The sample holds a few counts of the clone carrying this T cell receptor beta chain. Here immunoSEQ multiplex PCR was the method, and the copy in TCRdb shows in-frame clones only, minus some. The sample has around 63,000 clones, 80% to 90% seen once. The sample originates from a study of blood T cell repertoires in COVID-19. With 6 bases removed from V and 4 bases from J, the gap between germline ends came to 15 bases. The CDR3 is made up of 14 amino acids. Germline CDR1 SGHAT, CDR2 FQDESV (reference sequence). The chain couples TRBV11-1 to TRBJ1-1; D is possibly TRBD1 (6 bases). This clonotype originated in a woman aged 60 to 75 with COVID-19, enrolled during active disease. Sequencing input: peripheral blood. CDR3 sequence reads: CASSRPTGATEAFF. In DNA form, the CDR3 reads TGTGCCAGCAGTCGCCCGACAGGAGCCACTGAAGCTTTCTTT.